Listed below are T cell receptor beta chains from one sample, sequenced in a study of blood T cell repertoires in COVID-19. Using immunoSEQ multiplex PCR, the repertoire was profiled, and TCRdb retains in-frame clones only, with some absent. This sample has roughly 65,000 clones; 75% to 90% occur once, and the top ten carry approximately 32%. The sequenced material came from peripheral blood. The receptors here all came from a woman over 75 with active or convalescent COVID-19. CDR3s include the opening cysteine and the closing phenylalanine or tryptophan. The order of the fields is J gene, D gene, clone size, V gene, CDR3 DNA, CDR3 protein. D genes are given only for firm matches. Size tells how often a clone was seen (once, few, many) or the class of an expanded clone, and some rows leave it out.

j_call: TRBJ1-1; d_call: TRBD1; clone_size: NA; v_call: TRBV9; cdr3_nt: TGTGCCAGCACAGCGACCGAACGAAACAGGGGTAACTCTGAAGCTTTCTTT; cdr3_aa: CASTATERNRGNSEAFF
j_call: TRBJ2-2; d_call: NA; clone_size: NA; v_call: TRBV6-4; cdr3_nt: TGTGCCAGCAGTGGGAGTAGGAACACCGGGGAGCTGTTTTTT; cdr3_aa: CASSGSRNTGELFF
j_call: TRBJ2-1; d_call: TRBD1; clone_size: NA; v_call: TRBV5-1; cdr3_nt: TGCGCCAGCAGCTTGGCAGGGGGACCTAAGTACAATGAGCAGTTCTTC; cdr3_aa: CASSLAGGPKYNEQFF
j_call: TRBJ2-7; d_call: TRBD1; clone_size: NA; v_call: TRBV19; cdr3_nt: TGTGCCAGTAGTATGGGAGGGACAGGGGTCTACGAGCAGTACTTC; cdr3_aa: CASSMGGTGVYEQYF
j_call: TRBJ2-3; d_call: TRBD1; clone_size: NA; v_call: TRBV13; cdr3_nt: TGTGCCAGCAGCTTATCAGGGGGCTTTAGCACAGATACGCAGTATTTT; cdr3_aa: CASSLSGGFSTDTQYF
j_call: TRBJ2-4; d_call: TRBD1; clone_size: NA; v_call: TRBV7-8; cdr3_nt: TGTGCCAGCAGCCCAGGGACAGGGCACATTCAGTACTTC; cdr3_aa: CASSPGTGHIQYF
j_call: TRBJ2-7; d_call: TRBD2; clone_size: NA; v_call: TRBV6-5; cdr3_nt: TGTGCCAGCGCCCGACTAGCGGGTTTCGACGAGCAGTACTTC; cdr3_aa: CASARLAGFDEQYF
j_call: TRBJ1-1; d_call: NA; clone_size: few; v_call: TRBV30; cdr3_nt: TGTGCCTGGAGGCCAGGGGCAGGCACTGAAGCTTTCTTT; cdr3_aa: CAWRPGAGTEAFF
j_call: TRBJ2-7; d_call: TRBD1; clone_size: once; v_call: TRBV11-3; cdr3_nt: TGTGCCAGCAGCTCCACAGGGGGCTACGAGCAGTACTTC; cdr3_aa: CASSSTGGYEQYF
j_call: TRBJ1-2; d_call: TRBD1; clone_size: NA; v_call: TRBV29-1; cdr3_nt: TGCAGCGCTGACAGGGGGACTTCAAGTGGCTACACCTTC; cdr3_aa: CSADRGTSSGYTF
j_call: TRBJ2-1; d_call: TRBD2; clone_size: NA; v_call: TRBV5-6; cdr3_nt: TGTGCCAGCAGCCGCCGACTAGCGGGGGGATTGAGCTCCTACAATGAGCAGTTCTTC; cdr3_aa: CASSRRLAGGLSSYNEQFF
j_call: TRBJ2-3; d_call: TRBD2; clone_size: once; v_call: TRBV4-3; cdr3_nt: TGCGCCAGCAGCCAAGATCTTAGTTCGGGACTAGCGGCCGATACGCAGTATTTT; cdr3_aa: CASSQDLSSGLAADTQYF
j_call: TRBJ2-7; d_call: TRBD1; clone_size: few; v_call: TRBV6-5; cdr3_nt: TGTGCCAGCAGTCCCGACAGGGGCTCCTACGAGCAGTACTTC; cdr3_aa: CASSPDRGSYEQYF
j_call: TRBJ1-2; d_call: NA; clone_size: NA; v_call: TRBV11-2; cdr3_nt: TGTGCCAGCAGCTTAGTTTTTCTTGGCTACACCTTC; cdr3_aa: CASSLVFLGYTF
j_call: TRBJ2-5; d_call: TRBD2; clone_size: NA; v_call: TRBV27; cdr3_nt: TGTGCCAGCAGTTCCCCCACCGCGGGGGGGGGAAAACAAGAGACCCAGTACTTC; cdr3_aa: CASSSPTAGGGKQETQYF
j_call: TRBJ2-2; d_call: TRBD2; clone_size: once; v_call: TRBV28; cdr3_nt: TGTGCCAGCACTCACGGGGGGGCCGTAAGCGGGGAGCTGTTTTTT; cdr3_aa: CASTHGGAVSGELFF
j_call: TRBJ2-3; d_call: TRBD2; clone_size: NA; v_call: TRBV18; cdr3_nt: TGTGCCAGCTCACCGAAAAGTCTGCGGGGGAGCACAGATACGCAGTATTTT; cdr3_aa: CASSPKSLRGSTDTQYF
j_call: TRBJ1-4; d_call: NA; clone_size: NA; v_call: TRBV19; cdr3_nt: TGTGCCAGTAGTAGATTCACACTCGGGGAATCAACTAATGAAAAACTGTTTTTT; cdr3_aa: CASSRFTLGESTNEKLFF
j_call: TRBJ2-7; d_call: NA; clone_size: NA; v_call: TRBV5-1; cdr3_nt: TGCGCCAGCAGCTGGCCCGGGTCTAGGATTCCCGAGCAGTACTTC; cdr3_aa: CASSWPGSRIPEQYF
j_call: TRBJ1-4; d_call: NA; clone_size: once; v_call: TRBV14; cdr3_nt: TGTGCCAGCAGCCTACTGGACAGTAGCCTTTCTGAAAAACTGTTTTTT; cdr3_aa: CASSLLDSSLSEKLFF
j_call: TRBJ1-2; d_call: NA; clone_size: NA; v_call: TRBV28; cdr3_nt: TGTGCCAGCGGTCTGGGGGGGAATAATCTCTATGGCTACACCTTC; cdr3_aa: CASGLGGNNLYGYTF
j_call: TRBJ1-5; d_call: TRBD1; clone_size: NA; v_call: TRBV5-8; cdr3_nt: TGTGCCAGCAGCTCTACCTACAGGGGGCTCAGGAATCAGCCCCAGCATTTT; cdr3_aa: CASSSTYRGLRNQPQHF
j_call: TRBJ2-4; d_call: TRBD1; clone_size: NA; v_call: TRBV20-1; cdr3_nt: TGCAGTGCTCCCAGGGGGTACATTCAGTACTTC; cdr3_aa: CSAPRGYIQYF
j_call: TRBJ2-7; d_call: TRBD2; clone_size: few; v_call: TRBV7-9; cdr3_nt: TGTGCCAGCAGCTCTATCGGGGGGGCTCCGGGAGGCTCCTACGAGCAGTACTTC; cdr3_aa: CASSSIGGAPGGSYEQYF
j_call: TRBJ2-1; d_call: TRBD2; clone_size: NA; v_call: TRBV7-2; cdr3_nt: TGTGCCAGCAGCTTAGAGGGCGGGGGGGGTACTAAGTTCTTC; cdr3_aa: CASSLEGGGGTKFF
j_call: TRBJ2-7; d_call: TRBD1; clone_size: NA; v_call: TRBV29-1; cdr3_nt: TGCAGCGTGGGGACAGGGAGCTACGAGCAGTACTTC; cdr3_aa: CSVGTGSYEQYF
j_call: TRBJ2-1; d_call: TRBD2; clone_size: NA; v_call: TRBV7-8; cdr3_nt: TGTGCCAGCAGCAAGAGCGGGGGGGCCTACAATGAGCAGTTCTTC; cdr3_aa: CASSKSGGAYNEQFF
j_call: TRBJ2-1; d_call: TRBD2; clone_size: NA; v_call: TRBV6-5; cdr3_nt: TGTGCCACCAGACGGGGAGGGTTCAGCGACACTGAGCAGTTCTTC; cdr3_aa: CATRRGGFSDTEQFF
j_call: TRBJ1-3; d_call: NA; clone_size: NA; v_call: TRBV19; cdr3_nt: TGTGCCAGTAGTCTCGGGTCCGCAGGGGTTTTCTCTGGAAACACCATATATTTT; cdr3_aa: CASSLGSAGVFSGNTIYF
j_call: TRBJ2-7; d_call: TRBD1; clone_size: once; v_call: TRBV29-1; cdr3_nt: TGCAGCGTTGCCGACCCTCGGACAGGTGACGAGCAGTACTTC; cdr3_aa: CSVADPRTGDEQYF
j_call: TRBJ1-6; d_call: TRBD1; clone_size: NA; v_call: TRBV7-3; cdr3_nt: TGTGCCAGCAGCCGAAGAGACAGGGAATCACCCCTCCACTTT; cdr3_aa: CASSRRDRESPLHF
j_call: TRBJ2-2; d_call: NA; clone_size: NA; v_call: TRBV18; cdr3_nt: TGTGCCAGCTCAATTGATGGTTCGCGGGACACCGGGGAGCTGTTTTTT; cdr3_aa: CASSIDGSRDTGELFF
j_call: TRBJ1-3; d_call: TRBD1; clone_size: NA; v_call: TRBV28; cdr3_nt: TGTGCCAGGAACCAGGGGGCCGCGGGAAACACCATATATTTT; cdr3_aa: CARNQGAAGNTIYF
j_call: TRBJ2-2; d_call: NA; clone_size: NA; v_call: TRBV28; cdr3_nt: TGTGCCAGCAGCCTGGAACCGGGGGCGAACACCGGGGAGCTGTTTTTT; cdr3_aa: CASSLEPGANTGELFF
j_call: TRBJ1-5; d_call: TRBD1; clone_size: few; v_call: TRBV30; cdr3_nt: TGTGCCCTAACGGGGGGACAGGGCTATAATAGCAATCAGCCCCAGCATTTT; cdr3_aa: CALTGGQGYNSNQPQHF
j_call: TRBJ2-1; d_call: TRBD2; clone_size: NA; v_call: TRBV10-2; cdr3_nt: TGCGCCAGCATGGGGGCGGGGGGGGCTTACAATGAGCAGTTCTTC; cdr3_aa: CASMGAGGAYNEQFF
j_call: TRBJ1-3; d_call: TRBD1; clone_size: few; v_call: TRBV19; cdr3_nt: TGTGCCAGTAGTTTGCTTGGGACAGGAAAAAACACCATATATTTT; cdr3_aa: CASSLLGTGKNTIYF
j_call: TRBJ2-1; d_call: TRBD2; clone_size: NA; v_call: TRBV2; cdr3_nt: TGTGCCAGCACCCTAGCGGACGCCTACAATGAGCAGTTCTTC; cdr3_aa: CASTLADAYNEQFF
j_call: TRBJ1-1; d_call: NA; clone_size: NA; v_call: TRBV9; cdr3_nt: TGTGCCAGCAGCGCCGAGCTATACACTGAAGCTTTCTTT; cdr3_aa: CASSAELYTEAFF
j_call: TRBJ2-1; d_call: NA; clone_size: NA; v_call: TRBV5-1; cdr3_nt: TGCGCCAGCAGCTTGGAGACAGTTGAGCAGTTCTTC; cdr3_aa: CASSLETVEQFF
j_call: TRBJ1-1; d_call: TRBD1; clone_size: NA; v_call: TRBV29-1; cdr3_nt: TGCAGCGCCTACTACAGGGGGATAATGAACACTGAAGCTTTCTTT; cdr3_aa: CSAYYRGIMNTEAFF
j_call: TRBJ2-3; d_call: NA; clone_size: NA; v_call: TRBV28; cdr3_nt: TGTGCCAGCAGTTTAAGGCTAGCAGGAAGCACAGATACGCAGTATTTT; cdr3_aa: CASSLRLAGSTDTQYF
j_call: TRBJ2-7; d_call: TRBD1; clone_size: NA; v_call: TRBV19; cdr3_nt: TGTGCCAGTAGTGCAGACAGGGTCCGTTACGAGCAGTACTTC; cdr3_aa: CASSADRVRYEQYF
j_call: TRBJ1-1; d_call: NA; clone_size: few; v_call: TRBV28; cdr3_nt: TGTGCCAGCGACCAGGGACAAATGAACACTGAAGCTTTCTTT; cdr3_aa: CASDQGQMNTEAFF
j_call: TRBJ2-4; d_call: NA; clone_size: NA; v_call: TRBV12-5; cdr3_nt: TGTGCTAGTGGTTTGTTAGGGGTAAACATTCAGTACTTC; cdr3_aa: CASGLLGVNIQYF
j_call: TRBJ2-3; d_call: TRBD2; clone_size: NA; v_call: TRBV7-2; cdr3_nt: TGTGCCAGCGCGGTAGCGGGGATGACAGATACGCAGTATTTT; cdr3_aa: CASAVAGMTDTQYF
j_call: TRBJ2-1; d_call: NA; clone_size: once; v_call: TRBV6-6; cdr3_nt: TGTGCCAGCAGTTACTCCCAGGGGAGAGGAGACGAGCAGTTCTTC; cdr3_aa: CASSYSQGRGDEQFF
j_call: TRBJ1-6; d_call: NA; clone_size: NA; v_call: TRBV5-6; cdr3_nt: TGTGCCAGCAGCCCAATCCAGGGGTATAATTCACCCCTCCACTTT; cdr3_aa: CASSPIQGYNSPLHF
j_call: TRBJ2-2; d_call: NA; clone_size: NA; v_call: TRBV9; cdr3_nt: TGTGCCAGCAGCGTGACCCAGGGGACACCCACCGGGGAGCTGTTTTTT; cdr3_aa: CASSVTQGTPTGELFF
j_call: TRBJ2-5; d_call: NA; clone_size: NA; v_call: TRBV12-3/TRBV12-4; cdr3_nt: TGTGCCAGCAGTTTCCGCTACGGGGAGACCCAGTACTTC; cdr3_aa: CASSFRYGETQYF
j_call: TRBJ1-2; d_call: TRBD1; clone_size: few; v_call: TRBV19; cdr3_nt: TGTGCCAGTCACCCCGGACCGGGACAGAACTATGGCTACACCTTC; cdr3_aa: CASHPGPGQNYGYTF
j_call: TRBJ2-2; d_call: TRBD2; clone_size: once; v_call: TRBV9; cdr3_nt: TGTGCCAGCAGCGTATATAGCGGGGCGAACACCGGGGAGCTGTTTTTT; cdr3_aa: CASSVYSGANTGELFF
j_call: TRBJ2-5; d_call: NA; clone_size: NA; v_call: TRBV7-3; cdr3_nt: TGTGCCAGCAGCTTAAGTGCGGGGTCGGAGACCCAGTACTTC; cdr3_aa: CASSLSAGSETQYF
j_call: TRBJ2-7; d_call: NA; clone_size: NA; v_call: TRBV7-8; cdr3_nt: TGTGCCAGCAGCCATGGGACACCGGGCTACGAGCAGTACTTC; cdr3_aa: CASSHGTPGYEQYF